This is a list of T cell receptor beta chains from one sample in a study of identical twins. TCRdb fed the 5' RACE reads into MiXCR, producing one record per CDR3 protein. The table has some 440,000 distinct CDR3 sequences, 20% to 25% seen once. This sample was shared with a second study, whose subject was T cells expressing NK-cell markers.

The sequencing sample was made of CD4+ T cells sorted from blood. These receptors all come from a woman in her late teens or twenties in good health. Each CDR3 is given with its conserved first and last residue. D genes are given only for firm matches. A clone size is listed for some rows: how often the clone was seen (once, few, many), or a class if it is expanded.

length	D	size	V	J	CDR3	DNA
14	-	-	TRBV7-2	TRBJ2-1	CASSLGVASNEQFF	TGTGCCAGCAGCTTAGGAGTAGCGAGCAATGAGCAGTTCTTC
11	-	-	TRBV3-1	TRBJ1-1	CASSHGLEAFF	TGTGCCAGCAGCCACGGTCTTGAAGCTTTCTTT
16	TRBD2	-	TRBV19	TRBJ2-3	CASSPAGASGVDTQYF	TGTGCCAGTAGTCCAGCGGGGGCCTCAGGGGTGGATACGCAGTATTTT
16	-	few	TRBV7-9	TRBJ2-2	CASSTQTGSGTGELFF	TGTGCCAGCAGCACGCAGACAGGCAGTGGCACCGGGGAGCTGTTTTTT
14	TRBD1	-	TRBV18	TRBJ2-3	CASSTGQRTDTQYF	TGTGCCAGCTCAACGGGACAGCGCACAGATACGCAGTATTTT
13	-	-	TRBV19	TRBJ1-1	CASSIERNTEAFF	TGTGCCAGTAGTATCGAGAGGAACACTGAAGCTTTCTTT
15	TRBD2	-	TRBV20-1	TRBJ2-1	CSAPGGLAAYNEQFF	TGCAGTGCTCCGGGTGGTCTAGCGGCTTACAATGAGCAGTTCTTC
12	TRBD2	-	TRBV20-1	TRBJ2-7	CSARDSGRQPYF	TGCAGTGCTAGGGACAGCGGGAGGCAACCGTACTTC
15	-	few	TRBV29-1	TRBJ1-1	CSVKGASYLNTEAFF	TGCAGCGTTAAGGGAGCATCATATTTGAACACTGAAGCTTTCTTT
14	-	few	TRBV6-1	TRBJ2-4	CASRPLRALNIQYF	TGTGCCAGCAGACCTCTCAGGGCTTTAAACATTCAGTACTTC
12	-	few	TRBV7-2	TRBJ2-1	CASSPARNEQFF	TGTGCCAGCAGCCCTGCTCGGAATGAGCAGTTCTTC
14	TRBD1	-	TRBV20-1	TRBJ1-6	CSARGDSLGSPLHF	TGCAGTGCTAGGGGGGACAGTCTTGGGTCACCCCTCCACTTT
13	-	-	TRBV20-1	TRBJ1-6	CSARDNRDSPLHF	TGCAGTGCTAGAGACAACCGCGATTCACCCCTCCACTTT
12	-	few	TRBV10-1	TRBJ2-7	CASGLISYEQYF	TGCGCCAGCGGACTGATAAGCTACGAGCAGTACTTC
13	-	-	TRBV6-4	TRBJ2-3	CASSRGARDTQYF	TGTGCCAGCAGTCGGGGGGCGCGAGATACGCAGTATTTT
13	-	many	TRBV20-1	TRBJ1-1	CSASRSGGDGAFF	TGCAGTGCTAGTCGTTCTGGGGGGGATGGGGCTTTCTTT
11	-	-	TRBV30	TRBJ2-1	CAWSGRNEQFF	TGTGCCTGGAGTGGGCGGAATGAGCAGTTCTTC
12	-	-	TRBV21-1	TRBJ2-7	CAGVQDRYEQYF	TGTGCCGGTGTTCAGGATAGATACGAGCAGTACTTC
13	-	-	TRBV20-1	TRBJ2-3	CSASPEYTDTQYF	TGCAGTGCTAGTCCCGAATACACAGATACGCAGTATTTT
15	-	-	TRBV20-1	TRBJ2-5	CSARAGGRYQETQYF	TGCAGTGCTAGGGCTGGCGGCCGGTACCAAGAGACCCAGTACTTC
15	TRBD1	few	TRBV12-3/TRBV12-4	TRBJ2-7	CASTLTGTGPYEQYF	TGTGCCAGCACCTTAACCGGGACAGGCCCCTACGAGCAGTACTTC
13	-	-	TRBV2	TRBJ2-7	CASSGSLSSEQYF	TGTGCCAGCTCCGGCAGCCTCTCGAGCGAGCAGTACTTC
16	-	few	TRBV21-1	TRBJ2-7	CAIHPINRSLTYEQYF	TGTGCCATCCACCCCATTAACCGTTCCCTTACCTACGAGCAGTACTTC
14	-	few	TRBV9	TRBJ1-6	CASSVGLNNSPLHF	TGTGCCAGCAGCGTAGGCCTTAATAATTCACCCCTCCACTTT
17	TRBD1	-	TRBV18	TRBJ1-6	CASSPRAQGAFNSPLHF	TGTGCCAGCTCACCGAGGGCACAGGGGGCATTTAATTCACCCCTCCACTTT
18	-	-	TRBV4-3	TRBJ2-3	CASSQDKRLVPDADTQYF	TGCGCCAGCAGCCAAGATAAGAGACTAGTCCCAGACGCAGATACGCAGTATTTT
12	-	-	TRBV20-1	TRBJ2-3	CSARVMISTQYF	TGCAGTGCTAGGGTAATGATCAGTACGCAGTATTTT
19	TRBD1	-	TRBV11-1	TRBJ1-4	CASSSPGQRAFATNEKLFF	TGTGCCAGCAGCTCTCCGGGACAGCGTGCTTTCGCAACTAATGAAAAACTGTTTTTT
17	-	-	TRBV7-6	TRBJ2-2	CASSLEVLGGNTGELFF	TGTGCCAGCAGCTTAGAAGTTTTAGGAGGTAACACCGGGGAGCTGTTTTTT
15	-	-	TRBV11-3	TRBJ2-1	CASNFQGSSYNEQFF	TGTGCCAGCAACTTCCAGGGGAGCTCCTACAATGAGCAGTTCTTC
18	TRBD2	few	TRBV7-6	TRBJ2-5	CASSLGLPSGRIGETQYF	TGTGCCAGCAGCTTAGGATTACCTAGCGGGAGAATAGGAGAGACCCAGTACTTC
12	-	-	TRBV5-1	TRBJ1-1	CASRYQNTEAFF	TGCGCCAGCAGGTATCAGAACACTGAAGCTTTCTTT
13	TRBD1	few	TRBV12-3/TRBV12-4	TRBJ1-2	CASTLQGADGYTF	TGTGCCAGCACATTACAGGGGGCGGATGGCTACACCTTC
17	TRBD1	-	TRBV12-3/TRBV12-4	TRBJ2-7	CASTTFTGQGVSHEQYF	TGTGCCAGTACGACCTTCACCGGACAGGGGGTTTCCCACGAGCAGTACTTC
11	-	few	TRBV2	TRBJ2-5	CATRALETQYF	TGTGCCACTAGGGCGTTAGAGACCCAGTACTTC
16	TRBD2	-	TRBV5-1	TRBJ2-3	CASSTGGSGSTDTQYF	TGCGCCAGCAGCACGGGGGGGAGCGGAAGCACAGATACGCAGTATTTT
13	-	-	TRBV20-1	TRBJ2-5	CSASRTAREAQYF	TGCAGTGCCTCCAGGACAGCCCGGGAGGCCCAGTACTTC
15	TRBD1	few	TRBV7-3	TRBJ1-6	CASSLTGGYNSPLHF	TGTGCCAGCAGCTTGACAGGGGGCTATAATTCACCCCTCCACTTT
15	-	-	TRBV14	TRBJ2-7	CASSQAVVGRREQYF	TGTGCCAGCAGCCAAGCGGTGGTAGGGCGCCGCGAGCAGTACTTC
16	TRBD2	-	TRBV10-3	TRBJ2-7	CAISRQKTSGDYEQYF	TGTGCCATCAGTCGGCAAAAAACTAGCGGCGACTACGAGCAGTACTTC
13	-	few	TRBV6-6	TRBJ2-5	CASSYTRQETQYF	TGTGCCAGCAGTTATACGCGTCAAGAGACCCAGTACTTC
16	-	-	TRBV12-3/TRBV12-4	TRBJ1-1	CASSLGPGRGNTEAFF	TGTGCCAGCAGTTTGGGGCCCGGAAGGGGGAATACTGAAGCTTTCTTT
14	TRBD2	-	TRBV6-2/TRBV6-3	TRBJ2-7	CASSPGGVSYEQYF	TGTGCCAGCAGTCCGGGGGGAGTTTCCTACGAGCAGTACTTC
14	TRBD2	many	TRBV10-3	TRBJ2-7	CAIRGTSGSYEQYF	TGTGCCATCCGGGGGACTAGCGGCTCCTACGAGCAGTACTTC
16	TRBD2	-	TRBV12-3/TRBV12-4	TRBJ2-3	CASSLRSSGGTDTQYF	TGTGCCAGCAGTTTGAGGTCTAGCGGGGGGACAGATACGCAGTATTTT
15	-	few	TRBV29-1	TRBJ1-2	CSVQGGSESLYGYTF	TGCAGCGTCCAAGGCGGGTCAGAAAGCCTCTATGGCTACACCTTC
15	TRBD1	-	TRBV24-1	TRBJ2-3	CATSDHSDRADTQYF	TGTGCCACCAGTGACCATTCAGACAGGGCCGATACGCAGTATTTT
17	-	-	TRBV24-1	TRBJ2-3	CATSDTSGVDSTDTQYF	TGTGCCACCAGTGACACCTCAGGCGTGGATAGCACAGATACGCAGTATTTT
14	-	few	TRBV5-1	TRBJ2-7	CASSPGAAFGEQYF	TGCGCCAGCAGCCCGGGGGCTGCGTTTGGCGAGCAGTACTTC
13	-	-	TRBV3-1	TRBJ2-5	CASSQDWQETQYF	TGTGCCAGCAGCCAAGATTGGCAAGAGACCCAGTACTTC
12	TRBD1	-	TRBV20-1	TRBJ2-3	CSAGRQGDTQYF	TGCAGTGCCGGACGACAGGGAGATACGCAGTATTTT
11	-	medium-sized	TRBV12-3/TRBV12-4	TRBJ2-5	CASSLRETQYF	TGTGCCAGCAGCTTGAGGGAGACCCAGTACTTC
15	-	-	TRBV14	TRBJ2-3	CASSQGGGGYYTQYF	TGTGCCAGCAGCCAAGGAGGCGGCGGGTATTATACGCAGTATTTT
15	TRBD1	-	TRBV7-6	TRBJ2-3	CASSFTGVGTDTQYF	TGTGCCAGCAGCTTTACAGGGGTGGGCACAGATACGCAGTATTTT
15	-	few	TRBV11-2	TRBJ2-3	CASSLGVLATDTQYF	TGTGCCAGCAGCTTAGGAGTCCTGGCCACAGATACGCAGTATTTT
14	-	-	TRBV12-3/TRBV12-4	TRBJ2-7	CASTWGLAIYEQYF	TGTGCCAGCACCTGGGGGCTAGCAATTTACGAGCAGTACTTC
16	-	-	TRBV5-1	TRBJ2-1	CASSWGRGAGDNEQFF	TGCGCCAGCAGCTGGGGACGAGGAGCTGGGGACAATGAGCAGTTCTTC
18	-	few	TRBV12-3/TRBV12-4	TRBJ2-6	CASRAGQFLNSGANVLTF	TGTGCCAGCAGAGCGGGCCAGTTTCTAAACTCTGGGGCCAACGTCCTGACTTTC
15	TRBD2	-	TRBV7-8	TRBJ2-1	CASRSLAGPYNEQFF	TGTGCCAGCAGATCGCTAGCGGGACCCTACAATGAGCAGTTCTTC
15	-	few	TRBV9	TRBJ1-6	CASSGTGQFNSPLHF	TGTGCCAGCAGCGGCACAGGGCAATTCAATTCACCCCTCCACTTT